Following are 28 T cell receptor beta chains from one sample sequenced in a study of blood T cell repertoires in COVID-19. Clones were sequenced by immunoSEQ multiplex PCR, and TCRdb holds only the in-frame ones, with some missing. The repertoire holds about 180,000 clones, with around 88% as singletons. The specimen sequenced was PBMCs or T cells enriched from blood (not recorded which). The receptor set was obtained from a woman aged 25 to 45 who had recovered from COVID-19.

This clone appeared a single time. The chain links TRBV3-1 (or the pseudogene TRBV3-2) to TRBJ2-6; perhaps TRBD1 as D (5 bases). The CDR3 sequence is 16 residues long. The V and J ends lost 4 bases and 2 bases respectively, with 12 bases between them. Per the germline V gene, CDR1 is LGHDT and CDR2 is YNNKEL (reference sequence). The CDR3 nucleotides are TGTGCCAGCAGCCGTTCGGCAGGGACTGGGGCCAACGTCCTGACTTTC. Amino acid sequence: CASSRSAGTGANVLTF.

V usage is TRBV12-3 or TRBV12-4 and J usage is TRBJ2-2, with D hard to call. This CDR3 region has 12 residues. V was pared by 5 bases and J by 1 base, with 2 bases between. The DNA for the CDR3 is TGTGCCAGCAGTCTGAACACCGGGGAGCTGTTTTTT. It translates to CASSLNTGELFF.

This clone occurred once. V and J are TRBV28 and TRBJ2-1; TRBD2 agrees at 8 bases. The junction had 19 bases not matched to a gene; V was cut back by 6 bases and J by 9 bases. The CDR3 consists of 17 residues. The germline gives CDR1 MDHEN, CDR2 SYDVKM. The CDR3 spells CASSPSSPGLGGLEQFF. In DNA, the CDR3 is TGTGCCAGCAGCCCTTCCTCCCCGGGACTAGGGGGACTTGAGCAGTTCTTC.

The chain carries TRBV29-1 and TRBJ1-6, with D possibly TRBD1 on 5 matching bases. There are 12 residues in the CDR3. Trimming left V 7 bases short and J 8 bases short, with 12 bases between. From germline, CDR1 is SQVTM and CDR2 ANQGSEA. CDR3 DNA sequence: TGCAGCGCCATGACGGGGGATTCACCCCTCCACTTT. Protein sequence: CSAMTGDSPLHF.

The chain combines TRBV5-1 with TRBJ2-2; 8 bases fit TRBD2. Germline V gives CDR1 SGHRS, CDR2 YFSETQ. Trimming at V came to 9 bases and at J to 7 bases, leaving 14 bases not matched to a gene. There are 15 residues in the CDR3. The CDR3 DNA sequence: TGCGCCACAGCCCGGGAGGGCCATCAGGGCGGGGAGCTGTTTTTT. It encodes CATAREGHQGGELFF.

The rearrangement uses TRBV27 and TRBJ1-5, with 9 nucleotides matching TRBD1. This CDR3 contains 19 residues. J lost 1 base, V lost 5 bases, and 15 bases had no gene match. Germline values: CDR1 MNHEY, CDR2 SMNVEV (reference sequence). The CDR3 coding sequence is TGTGCCAGCAGTACCTCTCTGGCGGGACAGGGTTTCAGCAATCAGCCCCAGCATTTT. Its translation: CASSTSLAGQGFSNQPQHF.

V is TRBV19 and J is TRBJ1-1; 10 bases are a match to TRBD1. The V and J ends lost 4 bases and 0 bases, in that order; junction bases with no gene match: 5. Per germline, CDR1 LNHDA and CDR2 SQIVND (reference sequence). The CDR3 is made up of 16 amino acids. Here the CDR3 reads CASSKRQGAVNTEAFF. CDR3 in DNA: TGTGCCAGTAGTAAGCGACAGGGGGCAGTGAACACTGAAGCTTTCTTT.

The J gene is TRBJ1-2, the V gene TRBV18; D call uncertain. The CDR3 runs to 16 residues. Trimming stripped 5 bases from V and 5 bases from J, with 21 bases between. Germline V gene data show CDR1 as KGHSH and CDR2 as LQKENI. The CDR3 spells CASSYRELQALYGYTF. The CDR3 DNA sequence: TGTGCCAGCTCATACCGGGAGCTTCAAGCCTTATATGGCTACACCTTC.

The rearrangement links TRBV11-1 to TRBJ1-3; D is undetermined. V shed 4 bases and J shed 3 bases, with 13 bases lying between them. The CDR3 has 15 amino acids. Germline V gene sequence: CDR1 SGHAT, CDR2 FQDESV (reference sequence). The CDR3 DNA sequence: TGTGCCAGCAGCTCCGGAGGCGGAGTTGGAAACACCATATATTTT. Protein product: CASSSGGGVGNTIYF.

The gene calls are TRBV24-1 and TRBJ2-1, with 9 bases that match TRBD2. The CDR3 has 15 residues. V shed 4 bases, J shed 2 bases, and the junction held 2 bases outside the gene matches. Germline CDR1 reads KGHDR; CDR2 reads SFDVKD. CDR3 coding DNA: TGTGCCACCAGTGAAGCGGGAGGACCCTACAATGAGCAGTTCTTC. Its protein is CATSEAGGPYNEQFF.

This chain connects TRBV27 to TRBJ1-2; 11 bases are a match to TRBD1. Germline V gene sequence: CDR1 MNHEY, CDR2 SMNVEV (reference sequence). This CDR3 region has 15 residues. V was pared by 8 bases and J by 7 bases, with 12 bases of the junction left unmatched. The CDR3 DNA sequence: TGTGCCAGCGGGAATACGGGACAGGGGGGATTTGGCTACACCTTC. Translation gives CASGNTGQGGFGYTF.

The V gene is TRBV28, the J gene TRBJ1-5; no firm D call. V gave up 2 bases and J gave up 2 bases, with 13 bases separating them. Germline CDR1 is MDHEN and CDR2 is SYDVKM. The CDR3 runs 16 residues. CDR3: CASSLEGDSGNQPQHF. CDR3 DNA sequence: TGTGCCAGCAGTTTAGAAGGAGATTCCGGCAATCAGCCCCAGCATTTT. The entire variable domain, with the rest obtained from reference TRBV28 and TRBJ1-5, is as follows: DVKVTQSSRYLVKRTGEKVFLECVQDMDHENMFWYRQDPGLGLRLIYFSYDVKMKEKGDIPEGYSVSREKKERFSLILESASTNQTSMYLCASSLEGDSGNQPQHFGDGTRLSIL.

V gene TRBV29-1 combines with J gene TRBJ2-5, with TRBD1 as a possible D gene (5 bases). Per germline, CDR1 SQVTM and CDR2 ANQGSEA. The ends were cut back, 0 bases at V and 2 bases at J, with 13 bases in the middle. The CDR3 sequence is 15 residues long. Here the CDR3 DNA reads TGCAGCGTTGAAGACGCCCACAGGATTCAAGAGACCCAGTACTTC. As protein: CSVEDAHRIQETQYF.

Of note for this clone: The junction and the germline gene differ at one end; a read error may be behind it. The chain employs TRBV10-3 and TRBJ1-3, with D perhaps TRBD1 (5 bases). The CDR3 runs 14 residues. Germline V gene sequence: CDR1 ENHRY, CDR2 SYGVKD. CDR3: CAIRGTGLGTTIYF. In nucleotides, the CDR3 is TGTGCCATCAGAGGCACAGGATTAGGAACCACCATATATTTT.

The J gene is TRBJ2-7, the V gene TRBV3-1 (or the pseudogene TRBV3-2); D is uncertain. The CDR3 runs 11 residues. Between the trimmed V and J ends, which lost 0 bases and 6 bases, there was a span of 3 bases. Germline CDR1 LGHDT, CDR2 YNNKEL (reference sequence). This chain's CDR3 is CASSQDVEQYF. Written as DNA, the CDR3 is TGTGCCAGCAGCCAAGACGTCGAGCAGTACTTC.

This rearrangement joins TRBV28 to TRBJ2-7, with a tentative D call TRBD2 (5 bases). V dropped 3 bases and J dropped 5 bases, with 11 bases sitting between them. The CDR3 has 13 amino acids. Germline loops: CDR1 MDHEN, CDR2 SYDVKM. The CDR3 DNA is TGTGCCAGCAGTTTGCCGGGAAGCCACGAGCAGTACTTC. It is translated as CASSLPGSHEQYF.

In its sample, this clone was seen once. The rearrangement uses TRBV11-2 and TRBJ2-5; D not resolved. The CDR3 spans 13 residues. With 1 base removed from V and 4 bases from J, the gap between germline ends came to 7 bases. Germline V gene lookup returns CDR1 SGHAT and CDR2 FQNNGV. CDR3 bases: TGTGCCAGCAGCTTAGCCTCGGGAGAGACCCAGTACTTC. Protein product: CASSLASGETQYF.

The gene calls are TRBV19 and TRBJ2-7; 8 positions match TRBD2. The germline CDR1 and CDR2 sequences are LNHDA and SQIVND (reference sequence). V was clipped by 4 bases and J by 5 bases; unmatched bases: 4. The CDR3 length is 13 residues. The CDR3 loop is CASSTTGGNEQYF. CDR3 nucleotides: TGTGCCAGTAGTACCACGGGGGGGAACGAGCAGTACTTC.

The V gene is TRBV24-1, the J gene TRBJ1-5; TRBD1 is a possible D gene (5 bases). In germline, CDR1 is KGHDR, CDR2 SFDVKD. This CDR3 is built from 15 residues. Trimming took off 9 bases at V and 7 bases at J, with 21 bases between the two ends. This chain's CDR3 is CATSNGGAGWQPQHF. DNA of the CDR3: TGTGCCACCTCTAATGGAGGGGCTGGCTGGCAGCCCCAGCATTTT.

V gene TRBV29-1 combines with J gene TRBJ2-2; 9 bases map to TRBD1. This CDR3 is built from 14 residues. Germline CDR1 reads SQVTM; CDR2 reads ANQGSEA. Trimming at V came to 7 bases and at J to 3 bases, leaving 6 bases not matched to a gene. CDR3 in amino acids: CSARDREHTGELFF. The CDR3 DNA sequence: TGCAGCGCCCGGGACAGGGAGCACACCGGGGAGCTGTTTTTT.

The chain carries TRBV19 and TRBJ2-3, with 10 bases aligning to TRBD1. V gave up 7 bases and J gave up 3 bases; unmatched junction bases: 10. The CDR3 consists of 16 residues. CDR1 is LNHDA and CDR2 is SQIVND in the germline V gene (reference sequence). Here the CDR3 DNA reads TGTGCCAGTAAACGGTATCGGGACAGGGGTACAGATACGCAGTATTTT. Residues: CASKRYRDRGTDTQYF.

In its sample, this clone was seen once. The V and J genes are TRBV5-6 and TRBJ2-1, with D possibly TRBD2 on 6 matching bases. V lost 5 bases to trimming and J lost 9 bases, with 21 bases between them. The CDR3 consists of 15 residues. Germline-derived CDR1 and CDR2 are SGHDT and YYEEEE. The CDR3 region is CASSYPQGLIPEQFF. The DNA for the CDR3 is TGTGCCAGCAGTTACCCCCAGGGACTGATCCCTGAGCAGTTCTTC.

For the CDR3, the DNA is TGTGCCTGGACCGAAGGCCGGACAGGCTCCTATGGCTACACCTTC. Protein: CAWTEGRTGSYGYTF. The gene calls are TRBV30 and TRBJ1-2; 7 bases align to TRBD1. Germline CDR1 GTSNPN, CDR2 SVGIG (reference sequence). Trimming at V came to 4 bases and at J to 4 bases, leaving 12 bases not matched to a gene. The CDR3 spans 15 residues.

The chain carries TRBV6-5 and TRBJ2-7; maybe TRBD2 (6 bases). CDR3 length equals 13 residues. Germline assignment: CDR1 MNHEY and CDR2 SVGAGI. Trimming removed 5 bases at V and 5 bases at J, with 13 bases between. In DNA, the CDR3 is TGTGCCAGCAGTCCCCCGGGGGAAGACGAGCAGTACTTC. Translation: CASSPPGEDEQYF.

V usage is TRBV30 and J usage is TRBJ2-7; a possible D gene is TRBD1 (5 bases). This CDR3 has 14 residues. The V gene's germline CDR1 is GTSNPN and CDR2 SVGIG (reference sequence). V was clipped by 7 bases and J by 2 bases, with 18 bases between them. The CDR3 sequence is CASDDRAKPYEQYF. The CDR3 DNA reads as TGTGCCTCCGATGACAGAGCAAAACCCTACGAGCAGTACTTC.

This clone was seen once. J is TRBJ2-1 and V is TRBV11-3; 13 bases agree with TRBD2. The J segment lost 9 bases and the V segment lost 4 bases, leaving 6 bases of the junction unmatched. CDR1 is SGHNT, CDR2 YENEEA, per germline. The CDR3 is 15 amino acids. The CDR3 spells CASSSGTSGISEQFF. CDR3 coding DNA: TGTGCCAGCAGCTCCGGGACTAGCGGGATCTCTGAGCAGTTCTTC.

V usage is TRBV27 and J usage is TRBJ1-2, with 9 bases fitting TRBD1. The CDR3 extends over 13 amino acids. Germline assignment: CDR1 MNHEY and CDR2 SMNVEV (reference sequence). The V gene end was trimmed by 6 bases and the J gene end by 7 bases; junction bases not matched to a gene: 6. The DNA for the CDR3 is TGTGCCAGCAGCCTACAGGGGGCGGCTGGCTACACCTTC. It translates to CASSLQGAAGYTF.

As regards this clone: Mismatch with germline at one junction end may stem from a read error. This chain links TRBV6-5 with TRBJ2-7; D is perhaps TRBD2 (7 bases). The germline V gene encodes CDR1 MNHEY and CDR2 SVGAGI. The CDR3 has 12 residues. DNA for the CDR3: TGTGCCAGCAGTTACTCGGGGGGGCCAATTAGATTC. Amino acid sequence: CASSYSGGPIRF.